The clone carrying this T cell receptor (beta chain) was picked up many times. What it binds is unknown. The data were taken from a study of T-cell reconstitution after alpha-beta-depleted transplantation in children. Whole-study results and caveats: After one year, T-cell counts and TCRbeta diversity mostly came from new T cells. Two months or so post-transplant, alpha-beta T cells reportedly derived from several hundred expanded graft clones. There were some patients whose high TCRbeta diversity at day 60 came from surviving recipient T cells and thymic progenitors.

The CDR3 contains 15 residues. V lost 1 base and J 2 bases, leaving 12 bases between the germline ends. Germline V lookup: CDR1 LGHNA, CDR2 YNFKEQ. Preparation of the TCRbeta library involved a method that used unique molecular identifiers. TCRdb re-called the PCR reads through MiXCR, storing one row per CDR3 protein. The profile covers fewer than 700,000 distinct CDR3 sequences, with 13% appearing a single time and 2.2% taken by the ten largest. The specimen comprised PBMCs, mostly from graft donor cells, sampled 360 days after TCRalphabeta/CD19-depleted stem cell transplant. The sequence derives from a male patient aged 10-17 years who had a stem cell transplant for acute myeloid leukemia, so the T cells may come from the graft donor. The chain employs TRBV4-2 and TRBJ2-7; D unclear. CDR3 DNA sequence: TGTGCCAGCAGCCAAGCAACGGCAGGAGCCTACGAGCAGTACTTC. Translating it yields CASSQATAGAYEQYF.